Each of the 15 T cell receptor beta chains below was sequenced from the same sample in a study of regulatory T cells in long-lasting Graves disease. Assembly of TCR beta libraries relied on iRepertoire HTBI primers together with Arm-PCR of CDR3 regions. In TCRdb, the multiplex PCR reads were re-called with MiXCR into one record per CDR3 protein. The table has some 250,000 distinct CDR3 sequences, roughly 18% seen once; the top ten hold 14%. The time point is: newly diagnosed GD, antithyroid drugs for less than 3 months. RNA extracted from PBMCs served as the sequencing template. A further study also used this sample, focusing on T cells in Graves' hyperthyroidism and ophthalmopathy.

The source material was peripheral blood mononuclear cells (PBMCs), sampled at new diagnosis, from a patient treated with antithyroid drugs. These receptors came from a woman aged 25 to 45 with Graves disease.

This clonotype was observed at least ten times. The rearrangement links TRBV9 to TRBJ1-1, with D possibly matching TRBD1 (5 bases). Germline V gene data show CDR1 as SGDLS and CDR2 as YYNGEE. Trimming took off 0 bases at V and 2 bases at J, with 11 bases between the two ends. The CDR3 runs to 15 residues. CDR3 in amino acids: CASSVGGSYNTEAFF. The CDR3 DNA reads TGTGCCAGCAGCGTAGGGGGCAGCTACAACACTGAAGCTTTCTTT. The variable domain in full, with the rest retrieved from reference TRBV9 and TRBJ1-1, is DSGVTQTPKHLITATGQRVTLRCSPRSGDLSVYWYQQSLDQGLQFLIQYYNGEERAKGNILERFSAQQFPDLHSELNLSSLELGDSALYFCASSVGGSYNTEAFFGQGTRLTVV.

The sample holds many counts of this clonotype. This sequence joins TRBV20-1 and TRBJ1-1; D gene unclear. The germline V gene encodes CDR1 DFQATT and CDR2 SNEGSKA (reference sequence). The CDR3 contains 13 residues. V lost 0 bases to trimming and J lost 8 bases, with 13 bases between them. CDR3 sequence reads: CSAREGRAGEAFF. The CDR3 coding sequence is TGCAGTGCTAGAGAAGGAAGGGCGGGCGAAGCTTTCTTT.

This clonotype has at least ten counts. This sequence joins TRBV4-1 and TRBJ1-5; D gene unclear. Germline CDR1 and CDR2: MGHRA and YSYEKL. Trimming took 1 base from V and 1 from J, leaving 14 bases between them. This CDR3 region has 17 residues. The CDR3 loop reads CASSQVREGGSNQPQHF. CDR3 bases: TGCGCCAGCAGCCAAGTTCGAGAGGGAGGAAGCAATCAGCCCCAGCATTTT.

To note about this clonotype: This likely stems from a read error, as it lies one base from a far larger clone. Lacking the conserved final phenylalanine or tryptophan, this CDR3 likely reflects a read error. The chain is built from TRBV20-1 and TRBJ2-7, with 14 nucleotides matching TRBD2. Judging by the DNA end, TRBJ2-5 fits better; the J call may be wrong. This CDR3 region has 16 residues. From germline, CDR1 is DFQATT and CDR2 SNEGSKA (reference sequence). The CDR3 loop reads CSAQGGLAGGTATQYL. CDR3 nucleotides: TGCAGTGCCCAGGGCGGACTAGCGGGGGGTACGGCGACCCAGTACTTA.

The V call is TRBV10-2, the J call TRBJ2-5, with D tentatively TRBD1 (5 bases). Germline lookup yields CDR1 WSHSY and CDR2 SAAADI. Trimming removed 8 bases from V and 4 bases from J, with 11 bases in between. The CDR3 is made up of 12 amino acids. The CDR3 DNA is TGCGCCAGCGGGGCGGAATTAGAGACCCAGTACTTC. Its translation: CASGAELETQYF.

The table lists this clonotype with many counts. The chain uses TRBV5-4 and TRBJ2-1; tentative D call: TRBD2 (5 bases). V was cut by 4 bases and J by 9 bases, with 14 bases left in between. The CDR3 has 13 residues. Germline assignment: CDR1 SGHNT and CDR2 YYREEE (reference sequence). The CDR3 coding sequence is TGTGCCAGCAGCAATCGAGGGTGGGTTGAGCAGTTCTTC. It specifies CASSNRGWVEQFF.

This clonotype was counted only a few times. Given a far larger clone just one base away, this is likely a sequencing read error. The genes are TRBV11-2 and TRBJ2-7, with 8 bases that match TRBD1. Germline-derived CDR1 and CDR2 are SGHAT and FQNNGV. J was trimmed by 7 bases and V by 3 bases; bases with no gene match: 8. The CDR3 is 14 residues long. CDR3 sequence reads: CASSFLQGAAEQYF. The CDR3 region has the DNA TGTGCCAGCAGCTTCCTCCAGGGGGCGGCGGAGCAGTACTTC.

The chain links TRBV2 to TRBJ1-5; 10 positions match TRBD1. Germline CDR1 reads SNHLY; CDR2 reads FYNNEI. The CDR3 extends over 15 amino acids. The J segment lost 3 bases and the V segment lost 4 bases, leaving 3 bases of the junction unmatched. CDR3 loop: CASSGDRGLNQPQHF. The CDR3 nucleotides are TGTGCCAGCAGTGGAGACAGGGGGCTCAATCAGCCCCAGCATTTT.

The J gene is TRBJ1-1, the V gene TRBV19; no reliable D call. The germline V and J ends were trimmed by 3 bases and 1 base, with 9 bases remaining between them. Germline loops: CDR1 LNHDA, CDR2 SQIVND (reference sequence). The CDR3 extends over 14 amino acids. CDR3 sequence (DNA): TGTGCCAGTAGTATGCGGTCCACGAACACTGAAGCTTTCTTT. This encodes CASSMRSTNTEAFF.

Details on this clonotype: A single base separates this from a much larger clone, so it may be a read error. The chain joins TRBV9 to TRBJ2-5; 7 bases are shared with TRBD2. CDR3 length equals 17 residues. Germline V gene sequence: CDR1 SGDLS, CDR2 YYNGEE. This CDR3 reads CASSQVRLAVGQEAQYF. The CDR3, as DNA: TGTGCCAGCAGCCAAGTAAGGCTAGCGGTGGGCCAAGAGGCCCAGTACTTC.

This clonotype was detected ten times or more. The chain uses TRBV20-1 and TRBJ2-3, with 9 bases lining up with TRBD2. Trimming took 3 bases from V and 6 from J; bases not matched to a gene: 7. This CDR3 region has 14 residues. Looked up from germline, CDR1 is DFQATT and CDR2 is SNEGSKA (reference sequence). DNA for the CDR3: TGCAGTGCTAGTGGGCGGGGGGGCCACGATACGCAGTATTTT. Translation gives CSASGRGGHDTQYF.

The chain joins TRBV7-7 to TRBJ2-1, with 10 bases aligning to TRBD2. The last part of the DNA fits TRBJ2-5 better; the J call may be wrong. CDR1 and CDR2 (germline): SSHAT, FNYEAQ (reference sequence). The CDR3 length is 14 residues. CDR3 bases: TGTGCTAGCTCCACTCTAGCGGGGGTAGAGACCCAGTACTTC. Protein sequence: CASSTLAGVETQYF.

This clonotype was seen a few times. The J gene is TRBJ1-4, the V gene TRBV19; D not certain. The CDR3 loop spans 15 amino acids. Trimming removed 7 bases from V and 0 bases from J, with 12 bases in between. Germline values: CDR1 LNHDA, CDR2 SQIVND (reference sequence). The CDR3 DNA is TGTGCCAGTACCGAATCGGTCCCAACTAATGAAAAACTGTTTTTT. It yields the protein CASTESVPTNEKLFF.

This clonotype was recorded at least ten times. The CDR3 loop reads CSARVFSTDTQYF. The CDR3 region has the DNA TGCAGTGCTAGAGTTTTCAGCACAGATACGCAGTATTTT. The chain couples TRBV20-1 to TRBJ2-3, with D uncertain. CDR3 length: 13 amino acids. CDR1 DFQATT and CDR2 SNEGSKA come from the germline V gene (reference sequence). The V gene lost 1 base and the J gene lost 0 bases, with 5 bases spanning the gap.

V gene TRBV20-1 combines with J gene TRBJ2-3; 11 nucleotides match TRBD1. The CDR3 is made up of 15 amino acids. Trimming took 6 bases from V and 4 from J; bases not matched to a gene: 9. Germline V CDR1 and CDR2: DFQATT, SNEGSKA (reference sequence). CDR3 loop: CSAKPGQGVADTQYF. The CDR3 region has the DNA TGCAGTGCCAAACCGGGACAGGGGGTCGCAGATACGCAGTATTTT.